The present TCR beta chain was sequenced within a study of cytomegalovirus exposure and HLA in healthy donors. Study context: Earlier findings included about 120 million unique TCR beta sequences obtained from around 180 million T cells. Study-level findings and limits: Several top significant clusters appeared, in a later analysis, to be linked to common viral pathogens. Cytomegalovirus status was reportedly diagnosed by the classifier with high sensitivity and specificity. Later analysis placed DRB1 highest and HLA-C lowest in TCR association rates, which differed by HLA locus.

Notes on this clone: What it binds is unknown.

Amplification used 60 Vbeta primers and 13 Jbeta primers. Sequencing used immunoSEQ multiplex PCR; TCRdb keeps in-frame clones, though not all of them. This sample has 85,000 to 130,000 clones, with 75% found just once. The CDR3 runs to 14 residues. The germline V gene encodes CDR1 MNHEY and CDR2 SMNVEV (reference sequence). The V gene lost 8 bases and the J gene lost 0 bases, with 11 bases spanning the gap. The chain has TRBV27 and TRBJ1-3, with D possibly matching TRBD1 (5 bases). Sequencing was done on a sample of PBMCs. The TCR sequence derives from a man aged 40-49 years in good health and CMV-seronegative. The CDR3 spells CASGHDSSGNTIYF. The DNA of the CDR3 is TGTGCCAGCGGTCATGACAGCTCTGGAAACACCATATATTTT.